This TCR beta chain was profiled in a study of response to subunit inactivated influenza vaccine. Each CDR3 protein is one row after TCRdb ran MiXCR on the RT-PCR reads. The profile shows around 570,000 distinct CDR3 sequences, about 11% of them singletons. Trimming took off 0 bases at V and 1 base at J, with 16 bases between the two ends. Germline V gives CDR1 DFQATT, CDR2 SNEGSKA (reference sequence). This CDR3 region has 16 residues. This same sample was also taken into another study, of T cells expressing NK-cell markers. That source notes: Template switching by 5'RACE with UMIs generated the TCR beta cDNA.

The genes are TRBV20-1 and TRBJ2-7; D is undetermined. The origin of this receptor is a man over 45 who received an inactivated influenza vaccine. The material sequenced was PBMCs from blood, taken on the day of vaccination. CDR3 coding DNA: TGCAGTGCTAGAGATGGGTGGCCAGGCGATTCCTACGAGCAGTACTTC. It is translated as CSARDGWPGDSYEQYF.